This entry features one T cell receptor (beta chain) sequence. Data came from immunoSEQ multiplex PCR; TCRdb stores just in-frame clones and leaves some out. The top ten hold over 10% of the sample, which has 55,000 to 70,000 clones, about three quarters seen once. These data are taken from a study of T cell responses to AZD1222 COVID-19 vaccine. The germline V gene encodes CDR1 SGHTA and CDR2 FQGNSA. The V and J ends lost 2 bases and 0 bases respectively, with 14 bases between them. The CDR3 extends over 16 amino acids. The TCR sequence derives from an adult in good health. The material was peripheral blood, obtained on day 0 of AZD1222 vaccination. J is TRBJ2-7 and V is TRBV7-2; D is undetermined. In DNA, the CDR3 is TGTGCCAGCAGCTTATCCGTGACCCTAAGCTCCTACGAGCAGTACTTC. Encoded protein: CASSLSVTLSSYEQYF.